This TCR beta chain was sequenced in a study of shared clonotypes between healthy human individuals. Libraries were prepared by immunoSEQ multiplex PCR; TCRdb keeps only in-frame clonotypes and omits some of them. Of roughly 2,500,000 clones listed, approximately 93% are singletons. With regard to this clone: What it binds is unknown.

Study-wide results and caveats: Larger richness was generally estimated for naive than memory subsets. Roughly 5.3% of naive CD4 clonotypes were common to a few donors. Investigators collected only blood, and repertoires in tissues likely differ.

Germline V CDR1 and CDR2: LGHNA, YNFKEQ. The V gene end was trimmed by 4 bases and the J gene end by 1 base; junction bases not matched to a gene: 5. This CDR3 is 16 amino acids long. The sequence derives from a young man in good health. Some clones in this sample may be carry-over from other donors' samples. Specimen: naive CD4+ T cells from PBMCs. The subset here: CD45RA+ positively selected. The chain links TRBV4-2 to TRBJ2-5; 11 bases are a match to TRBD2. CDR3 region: CASSRGLAGPQETQYF. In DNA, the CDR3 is TGTGCCAGCAGCCGAGGACTAGCGGGTCCCCAAGAGACCCAGTACTTC.